Below, 15 T cell receptor beta chains from the same sample are listed, as sequenced in a study of spatial heterogeneity in lung cancer. The time point was: sample taken at primary tumor resection. MiXCR was run by TCRdb on the 5' RACE reads, yielding one entry per CDR3 protein. This table holds 85,000 to 100,000 distinct CDR3 sequences, 10% to 15% found once. Sequenced material: PBMCs, taken at surgery. The receptors were sampled from a male donor with early-stage non-small cell lung cancer.

This clonotype was seen only a few times. The chain employs TRBV6-2 or TRBV6-3 and TRBJ2-7, with D possibly matching TRBD2 (5 bases). The CDR3 length is 15 residues. The V gene's germline CDR1 is MNHEY and CDR2 SVGEGT. The germline V and J ends were trimmed by 5 bases and 2 bases, with 16 bases remaining between them. This CDR3 reads CASSHYLAGTYEQYF. The CDR3 DNA reads TGTGCCAGCAGTCACTACCTAGCAGGTACCTACGAGCAGTACTTC.

J is TRBJ1-1 and V is TRBV7-9; 9 bases line up with TRBD1. Germline CDR1 reads SEHNR; CDR2 reads FQNEAQ (reference sequence). The CDR3 runs 15 residues. The V segment lost 3 bases and the J segment 1 base; nucleotides outside the gene matches: 3. CDR3 sequence: CASSFRGQGNTEAFF. The CDR3 region has the DNA TGTGCCAGCAGCTTTAGGGGACAGGGGAACACTGAAGCTTTCTTT.

This chain joins TRBV11-2 and TRBJ2-2; D unresolved. This CDR3 contains 14 residues. V was cut by 7 bases and J by 6 bases, with 15 bases left in between. CDR1 is SGHAT and CDR2 is FQNNGV in the germline V gene. DNA of the CDR3: TGTGCCAGCAACTCCTACGAGGTTGCCGGGGAGCTGTTTTTT. This encodes CASNSYEVAGELFF.

The V and J genes are TRBV4-3 and TRBJ1-5, with TRBD1 as a possible D gene (6 bases). The length of the CDR3 is 16 residues. V dropped 0 bases and J dropped 7 bases, with 16 bases sitting between them. Germline V gives CDR1 LGHNA, CDR2 YSLEER. The CDR3 bases are TGCGCCAGCAGCCAAGATCTAGGGGGGAATTGGCAGCCCCAGCATTTT. It translates to CASSQDLGGNWQPQHF.

Turning to this clonotype: A much larger clone lies one base from this, so it may be a read error. The chain carries TRBV7-8 and TRBJ1-2, with unresolved D. The germline V gene encodes CDR1 SGHVS and CDR2 FQNEAQ. This CDR3 spans 16 amino acids. CDR3 nucleotides: TGTGCCAGCAGCTTAGCGGGCGGCAGCCTTAACCATGGCTACACCTTC. This translates into CASSLAGGSLNHGYTF.

This clonotype was counted a few times. This sequence joins TRBV20-1 and TRBJ2-7, with 8 positions matching TRBD2. The CDR3 extends over 14 amino acids. The trim removed 4 bases at V and 0 bases at J, leaving 5 bases unmatched. CDR1 and CDR2 from the germline V gene are DFQATT and SNEGSKA (reference sequence). This chain's CDR3 is CSAIPGLGSYEQYF. The CDR3 coding sequence is TGCAGTGCTATCCCGGGACTAGGCTCCTACGAGCAGTACTTC.

The chain combines TRBV3-1 with TRBJ2-5; D is unclear. V was trimmed by 3 bases and J by 2 bases, leaving 4 bases between them. This CDR3 has 12 residues. Germline V gives CDR1 LGHDT, CDR2 YNNKEL (reference sequence). CDR3 sequence (DNA): TGTGCCAGCAGCCATCTTCAAGAGACCCAGTACTTC. Translated: CASSHLQETQYF.

This sequence joins TRBV5-5 and TRBJ2-5, with D unresolved. The CDR3 spans 14 residues. CDR1 SGHKS and CDR2 YYEKEE come from the germline V gene (reference sequence). Trimming removed 4 bases at V and 4 bases at J, with 14 bases between. The CDR3 DNA reads TGTGCCAGCAGCCCCGCTCCGCGTGGAGAGACCCAGTACTTC. The encoded protein is CASSPAPRGETQYF.

This clonotype was observed a few times. This chain uses TRBV7-3 with TRBJ2-1, with D perhaps matching TRBD2 (6 bases). Trimming shortened V by 5 bases and J by 7 bases, and 12 bases separated the two germline ends. Looked up from germline, CDR1 is SGHTA and CDR2 is FQGTGA. This CDR3 contains 13 residues. DNA of the CDR3: TGTGCCAGCAGCCTGGGACTTATTAATGAGCAGTTCTTC. Translated: CASSLGLINEQFF. Supplemented by reference TRBV7-3 and TRBJ2-1, the full variable domain reads GAGVSQTPSNKVTEKGKYVELRCDPISGHTALYWYRQSLGQGPEFLIYFQGTGAADDSGLPNDRFFAVRPEGSVSTLKIQRTERGDSAVYLCASSLGLINEQFFGPGTRLTVL.

This clonotype came up a few times. The chain recombines TRBV9 with TRBJ2-5; D may match TRBD1 or TRBD2 (5 bases each). CDR1 SGDLS and CDR2 YYNGEE come from the germline V gene. The CDR3 extends over 14 amino acids. Between the trimmed V and J ends, which lost 0 bases and 1 base, there was a span of 7 bases. The CDR3 DNA is TGTGCCAGCAGCGTAGGGGGGATCCAAGAGACCCAGTACTTC. Its translation is CASSVGGIQETQYF.

This clonotype was counted between two and nine times. The chain has TRBV7-2 and TRBJ1-5, with 11 bases matching TRBD1. Looked up from germline, CDR1 is SGHTA and CDR2 is FQGNSA. This CDR3 has 15 residues. Trimming removed 5 bases from V and 6 bases from J; junction bases left unmatched: 6. In nucleotides, the CDR3 is TGTGCCAGCAGCACGGGACAGGGGGATGGTCAGCCCCAGCATTTT. Its translation is CASSTGQGDGQPQHF.

This clonotype showed up just a few times. This chain connects TRBV30 to TRBJ2-2, with 8 bases fitting TRBD1. J gave up 3 bases and V 5 bases, and 8 bases lay outside the gene matches. The CDR3 is 15 residues long. Per the germline V gene, CDR1 is GTSNPN and CDR2 is SVGIG (reference sequence). CDR3 bases: TGTGCCTGGGGGGCCACGACAGGGGACACCGGGGAGCTGTTTTTT. Translation gives CAWGATTGDTGELFF.

This clonotype turned up a few times. The chain carries TRBV19 and TRBJ2-1; D perhaps matches TRBD1 (5 bases). Germline V lookup: CDR1 LNHDA, CDR2 SQIVND (reference sequence). V shed 3 bases and J shed 3 bases, with 12 bases lying between them. The CDR3 has 15 amino acids. The CDR3, as DNA: TGTGCCAGTAGTATTGGGGCGTGGGTCTACAATGAGCAGTTCTTC. As protein: CASSIGAWVYNEQFF. The complete variable domain, with remaining parts taken from reference TRBV19 and TRBJ2-1, reads DGGITQSPKYLFRKEGQNVTLSCEQNLNHDAMYWYRQDPGQGLRLIYYSQIVNDFQKGDIAEGYSVSREKKESFPLTVTSAQKNPTAFYLCASSIGAWVYNEQFFGPGTRLTVL.

This chain links TRBV29-1 with TRBJ1-4; D is unresolved. Per germline, CDR1 SQVTM and CDR2 ANQGSEA. Trimming removed 0 bases from V and 6 bases from J, with 14 bases in between. This CDR3 contains 15 residues. The CDR3 here is CSVEDGYFQDEKLFF. CDR3 DNA sequence: TGCAGCGTTGAAGATGGTTACTTCCAGGATGAAAAACTGTTTTTT.

The chain employs TRBV20-1 and TRBJ2-3; perhaps D is TRBD1 or TRBD2 (5 bases each). Trimming shortened V by 6 bases and J by 3 bases, and 19 bases separated the two germline ends. Germline lookup yields CDR1 DFQATT and CDR2 SNEGSKA (reference sequence). The CDR3 spans 15 residues. DNA for the CDR3: TGCAGTGCGAAGGGACCCCGGGGTGGTACAGATACGCAGTATTTT. Its translation is CSAKGPRGGTDTQYF.